Listed here are 9 T cell receptor beta chains from one sample, sequenced in a study of neoadjuvant nivolumab and ipilimumab in lung cancer. Profiling relied on immunoSEQ multiplex PCR, and the TCRdb table lists in-frame clones only, not all of them. The sample gives 30,000 to 35,000 clones, 92% of which show up once; 2.1% is in the top ten. The starting material was peripheral blood, obtained after neoadjuvant nivolumab, alone or with ipilimumab, at or shortly before surgery. The origin of the receptors is an adult with non-small cell lung cancer.

This chain links TRBV6-1 with TRBJ2-5; D tentatively reads TRBD1 or TRBD2 (6 bases each). V was shortened by 2 bases and J by 5 bases, with 12 bases between the two germline ends. There are 14 residues in the CDR3. Germline V gene data show CDR1 as MNHNS and CDR2 as SASEGT. The CDR3: CASSERWRGETQYF. CDR3 sequence (DNA): TGTGCCAGCAGTGAAAGGTGGAGGGGGGAGACCCAGTACTTC.

The rearrangement links TRBV5-5 to TRBJ2-3, with TRBD1 identical over 7 bases. Trimming removed 4 bases from V and 0 bases from J; junction bases left unmatched: 5. Germline V gene sequence: CDR1 SGHKS, CDR2 YYEKEE (reference sequence). This CDR3 has 15 residues. The DNA of the CDR3 is TGTGCCAGCAGCCTAGGGACAGCTAGCACAGATACGCAGTATTTT. Its translation: CASSLGTASTDTQYF.

The chain carries TRBV5-5 and TRBJ1-2; possible D gene TRBD1, 5 bases. This CDR3 contains 13 residues. The germline V gene encodes CDR1 SGHKS and CDR2 YYEKEE (reference sequence). V dropped 1 base and J dropped 13 bases, with 17 bases sitting between them. The CDR3 coding sequence is TGTGCCAGCAGCTTGCGACAAGGGGTCGTCCCCACCTTC. Amino acid sequence: CASSLRQGVVPTF. Using reference TRBV5-5 and TRBJ1-2 for the parts outside the CDR3, the full variable domain is DAGVTQSPTHLIKTRGQQVTLRCSPISGHKSVSWYQQVLGQGPQFIFQYYEKEERGRGNFPDRFSARQFPNYSSELNVNALLLGDSALYLCASSLRQGVVPTFGSGTRLTVV.

This clone was seen a handful of times. The rearrangement uses TRBV18 and TRBJ2-3; tentatively, D is TRBD2 (6 bases). Trimming took off 3 bases at V and 5 bases at J, with 12 bases between the two ends. The germline V gene has CDR1 KGHSH and CDR2 LQKENI. The CDR3 length is 14 residues. CDR3 amino acids: CASSPGIAEDTQYF. DNA for the CDR3: TGTGCCAGCTCACCGGGGATAGCGGAAGATACGCAGTATTTT.

The chain recombines TRBV18 with TRBJ2-7; 7 nucleotides match TRBD2. The CDR3 totals 14 residues. V lost 3 bases, J lost 4 bases, and 6 bases stayed unmatched. Germline V gene lookup returns CDR1 KGHSH and CDR2 LQKENI. The CDR3 loop is CASSPGRGGYEQYF. The CDR3 DNA reads as TGTGCCAGCTCACCTGGGAGGGGAGGATACGAGCAGTACTTC.

V gene TRBV6-1 combines with J gene TRBJ1-1; 8 nucleotides align to TRBD1. V lost 6 bases to trimming and J lost 6 bases; unmatched junction nucleotides: 0. The CDR3 loop spans 11 amino acids. Germline V gene sequence: CDR1 MNHNS, CDR2 SASEGT. CDR3 residues: CASRDRAEAFF. The CDR3 nucleotides read TGTGCCAGCAGGGACAGGGCTGAAGCTTTCTTT.

The chain couples TRBV5-4 to TRBJ2-1, with D perhaps matching TRBD2 (5 bases). Germline CDR1 SGHNT, CDR2 YYREEE (reference sequence). The CDR3 extends over 15 amino acids. V was shortened by 3 bases and J by 2 bases, with 12 bases between the two germline ends. The CDR3 here is CASSWTPTTYNEQFF. The CDR3 bases are TGTGCCAGCAGCTGGACTCCTACTACCTACAATGAGCAGTTCTTC.

This chain connects TRBV11-2 to TRBJ2-1; 7 bases fit TRBD2. The CDR3 runs to 17 residues. Germline-derived CDR1 and CDR2 are SGHAT and FQNNGV. J was trimmed by 5 bases and V by 3 bases; bases with no gene match: 13. CDR3 protein: CASSLGVGRALNNEQFF. DNA for the CDR3: TGTGCCAGCAGCTTGGGGGTAGGGAGGGCCCTCAACAATGAGCAGTTCTTC.

This clone has more than one count but fewer than ten. The chain joins TRBV5-1 to TRBJ2-7; 14 bases are a match to TRBD2. The V and J ends lost 3 bases and 6 bases, in that order; junction bases with no gene match: 11. Per germline, CDR1 SGHRS and CDR2 YFSETQ. The CDR3 contains 17 residues. The CDR3 DNA is TGCGCCAGCAGCTCCCAGGGACTAGCGGGAGTACTCCCCGAGCAGTACTTC. This codes for CASSSQGLAGVLPEQYF.